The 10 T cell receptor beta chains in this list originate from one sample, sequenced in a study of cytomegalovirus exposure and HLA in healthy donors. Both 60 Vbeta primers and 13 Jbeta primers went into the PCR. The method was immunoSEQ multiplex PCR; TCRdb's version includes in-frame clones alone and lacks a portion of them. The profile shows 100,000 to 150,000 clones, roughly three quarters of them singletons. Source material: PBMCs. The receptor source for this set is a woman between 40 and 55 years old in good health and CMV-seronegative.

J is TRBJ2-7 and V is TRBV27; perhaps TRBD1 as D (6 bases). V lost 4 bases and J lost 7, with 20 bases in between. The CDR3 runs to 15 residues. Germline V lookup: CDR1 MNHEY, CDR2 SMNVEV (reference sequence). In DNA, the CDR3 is TGTGCCAGCAGTTCCGACCGGGACACCCCTGGTGAGCAGTACTTC. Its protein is CASSSDRDTPGEQYF.

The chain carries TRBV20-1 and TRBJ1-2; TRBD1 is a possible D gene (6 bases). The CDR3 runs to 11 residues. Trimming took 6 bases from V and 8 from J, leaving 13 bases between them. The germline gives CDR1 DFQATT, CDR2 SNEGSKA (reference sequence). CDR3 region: CSAGGLGGYTF. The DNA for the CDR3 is TGCAGTGCGGGGGGGCTTGGGGGCTACACCTTC.

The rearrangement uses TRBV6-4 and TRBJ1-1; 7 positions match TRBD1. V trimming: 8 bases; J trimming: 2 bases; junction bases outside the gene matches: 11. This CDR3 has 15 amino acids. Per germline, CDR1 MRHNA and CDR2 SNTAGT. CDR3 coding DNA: TGTGCCAGCCGCCGGGACAGCGCTTTAAACACTGAAGCTTTCTTT. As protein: CASRRDSALNTEAFF.

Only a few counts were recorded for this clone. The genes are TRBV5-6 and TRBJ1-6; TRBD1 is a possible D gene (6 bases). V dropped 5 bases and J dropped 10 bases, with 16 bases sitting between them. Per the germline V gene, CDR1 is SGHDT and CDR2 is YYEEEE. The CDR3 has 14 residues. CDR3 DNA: TGTGCCAGCAGTACAGGGAGGGGAGAATCACCCCTCCACTTT. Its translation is CASSTGRGESPLHF.

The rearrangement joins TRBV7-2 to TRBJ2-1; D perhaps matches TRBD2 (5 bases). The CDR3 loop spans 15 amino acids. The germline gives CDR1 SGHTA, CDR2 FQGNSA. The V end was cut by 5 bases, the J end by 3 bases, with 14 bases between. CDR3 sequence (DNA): TGTGCCAGCAGCCTCAGCGGCTCTCGCTACAATGAGCAGTTCTTC. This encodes CASSLSGSRYNEQFF.

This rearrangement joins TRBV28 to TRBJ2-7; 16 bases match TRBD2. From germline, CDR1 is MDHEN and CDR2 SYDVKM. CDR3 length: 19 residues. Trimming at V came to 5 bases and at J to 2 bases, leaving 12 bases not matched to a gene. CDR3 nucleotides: TGTGCCAGCAGTCCATCCGGGACTAGCGGGAGGGCCAGGGCCTACGAGCAGTACTTC. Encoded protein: CASSPSGTSGRARAYEQYF. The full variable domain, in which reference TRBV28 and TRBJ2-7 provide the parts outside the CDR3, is DVKVTQSSRYLVKRTGEKVFLECVQDMDHENMFWYRQDPGLGLRLIYFSYDVKMKEKGDIPEGYSVSREKKERFSLILESASTNQTSMYLCASSPSGTSGRARAYEQYFGPGTRLTVT.

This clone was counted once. The DNA of the CDR3 is TGTGCCAGTAGTACGTACAGGGGCACTGAAGCTTTCTTT. It translates to CASSTYRGTEAFF. V and J are TRBV19 and TRBJ1-1, with 7 bases identical to TRBD1. From germline, CDR1 is LNHDA and CDR2 SQIVND (reference sequence). V lost 4 bases and J lost 4; bases outside the gene matches: 3. The CDR3 runs 13 residues. Full variable domain (remainder filled in from reference TRBV19 and TRBJ1-1): DGGITQSPKYLFRKEGQNVTLSCEQNLNHDAMYWYRQDPGQGLRLIYYSQIVNDFQKGDIAEGYSVSREKKESFPLTVTSAQKNPTAFYLCASSTYRGTEAFFGQGTRLTVV.

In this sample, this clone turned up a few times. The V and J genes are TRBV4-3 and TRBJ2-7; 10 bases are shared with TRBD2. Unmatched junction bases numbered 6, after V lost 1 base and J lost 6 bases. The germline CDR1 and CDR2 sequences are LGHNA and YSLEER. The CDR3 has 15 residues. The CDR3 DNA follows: TGCGCCAGCAGCCAAGGGCTAGCGGGAGTCCGCGAGCAGTACTTC. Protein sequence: CASSQGLAGVREQYF.

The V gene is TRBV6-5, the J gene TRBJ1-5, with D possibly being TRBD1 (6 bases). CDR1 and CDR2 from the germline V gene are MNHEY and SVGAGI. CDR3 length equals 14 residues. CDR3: CATGYYGGNQPQHF. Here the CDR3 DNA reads TGTGCGACAGGCTACTACGGGGGGAATCAGCCCCAGCATTTT.

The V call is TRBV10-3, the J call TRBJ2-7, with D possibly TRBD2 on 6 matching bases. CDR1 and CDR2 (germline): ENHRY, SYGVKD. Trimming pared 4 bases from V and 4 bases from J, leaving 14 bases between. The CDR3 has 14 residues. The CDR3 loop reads CAISASPSEYEQYF. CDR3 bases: TGTGCCATCAGTGCAAGCCCTAGCGAGTACGAGCAGTACTTC.